Below, 28 T cell receptor beta chains from the same sample are listed, as sequenced in a study of T cells after yellow fever vaccination. Each CDR3 protein gets one entry after TCRdb re-called the 5' RACE reads with MiXCR. This sample has a few hundred thousand distinct CDR3 sequences, with about 19% found just once. The starting material was PBMCs, obtained 15 days after the yellow fever booster vaccination. These receptors were collected from a man aged 25-45 years who received the YFV17D yellow fever vaccine.

The chain recombines TRBV7-9 with TRBJ1-1; D remains ambiguous. The CDR3 consists of 15 residues. Germline V gene lookup returns CDR1 SEHNR and CDR2 FQNEAQ (reference sequence). Trimming removed 5 bases at V and 3 bases at J, with 16 bases between. The CDR3 coding sequence is TGTGCCAGCAGCCCGGGGTTAGGTGCGTACACTGAAGCTTTCTTT. Translated: CASSPGLGAYTEAFF.

The chain is built from TRBV9 and TRBJ2-7, with TRBD1 identical over 9 bases. CDR1 and CDR2 from the germline V gene are SGDLS and YYNGEE. This CDR3 contains 14 residues. Unmatched junction bases numbered 4, after V lost 2 bases and J lost 4 bases. DNA for the CDR3: TGTGCCAGCAGCGTTCGGACAGGGGTATACGAGCAGTACTTC. Translation gives CASSVRTGVYEQYF.

There are a few counts of this clonotype. The rearrangement links TRBV11-2 to TRBJ1-2; D might be TRBD1 (5 bases). The CDR3 extends over 16 amino acids. The V end lost 3 bases, the J end lost 10 bases, and 24 bases lay between the germline ends. CDR1 is SGHAT, CDR2 FQNNGV, per germline. Here the CDR3 DNA reads TGTGCCAGCAGCTTCCTATCCGACAGCCCGGCGAATTACTACACCTTC. It translates to CASSFLSDSPANYYTF.

This clonotype came up a few times. Written as DNA, the CDR3 is TGTGCCAGTAGTATTGCGACAGGGGGGTACGAGCAGTACTTC. This sequence encodes CASSIATGGYEQYF. The chain employs TRBV19 and TRBJ2-7; TRBD1 aligns across 9 bases. This CDR3 spans 14 amino acids. Trimming removed 3 bases from V and 4 bases from J; junction bases left unmatched: 4. Germline V gene lookup returns CDR1 LNHDA and CDR2 SQIVND (reference sequence).

The chain has TRBV7-2 and TRBJ2-5; 8 bases match TRBD1. The CDR3 has 17 residues. Losses at the gene ends were 3 bases for V and 2 bases for J; bases not matched to a gene: 11. Germline V lookup: CDR1 SGHTA, CDR2 FQGNSA. The DNA of the CDR3 is TGTGCCAGCAGCTTGTGGCTGGGACAGGTCCCTCAAGAGACCCAGTACTTC. This gives the protein CASSLWLGQVPQETQYF.

The rearrangement uses TRBV5-6 and TRBJ2-1, with 10 positions matching TRBD2. After removal of 6 bases from V and 4 bases from J, the junction contained 13 bases not matched to a gene. The germline gives CDR1 SGHDT, CDR2 YYEEEE. This CDR3 has 17 residues. The CDR3 sequence is CASTSPFTSGAYNEQFF. CDR3 DNA sequence: TGTGCCAGCACCTCTCCCTTCACTAGCGGGGCATACAATGAGCAGTTCTTC. Full variable domain (rest looked up from reference TRBV5-6 and TRBJ2-1): DAGVTQSPTHLIKTRGQQVTLRCSPKSGHDTVSWYQQALGQGPQFIFQYYEEEERQRGNFPDRFSGHQFPNYSSELNVNALLLGDSALYLCASTSPFTSGAYNEQFFGPGTRLTVL.

The CDR3 spells CSVWDDTQYF. The CDR3, as DNA: TGCAGCGTTTGGGATGATACGCAGTATTTT. The chain uses TRBV29-1 and TRBJ2-3; D is ambiguous. V lost 5 bases and J 6 bases, leaving 6 bases between the germline ends. Germline lookup yields CDR1 SQVTM and CDR2 ANQGSEA. CDR3 length: 10 residues.

In this sample, this clonotype turned up a few times. The rearrangement uses TRBV5-4 and TRBJ1-2; TRBD1 matches 8 bases. The J segment lost 4 bases and the V segment lost 6 bases, leaving 2 bases of the junction unmatched. CDR1 is SGHNT, CDR2 YYREEE, per germline (reference sequence). The CDR3 has 12 amino acids. The CDR3 protein is CASTGQGYGYTF. CDR3 in DNA: TGTGCCAGCACCGGACAGGGCTATGGCTACACCTTC. The full variable domain, in which reference TRBV5-4 and TRBJ1-2 provide the parts outside the CDR3, is ETGVTQSPTHLIKTRGQQVTLRCSSQSGHNTVSWYQQALGQGPQFIFQYYREEENGRGNFPPRFSGLQFPNYSSELNVNALELDDSALYLCASTGQGYGYTFGSGTRLTVV.

The table lists this clonotype with a few counts. The chain combines TRBV10-3 with TRBJ1-1; 8 bases line up with TRBD1. V was clipped by 5 bases and J by 9 bases; unmatched bases: 8. The CDR3 length is 13 residues. From germline, CDR1 is ENHRY and CDR2 SYGVKD. The CDR3 region has the DNA TGTGCCATCAGTCATCAGGGGGCTTTTAAAGCTTTCTTT. It codes for CAISHQGAFKAFF.

A few counts support this clonotype. The chain combines TRBV20-1 with TRBJ2-1; no firm D call. Germline CDR1 DFQATT, CDR2 SNEGSKA (reference sequence). The CDR3 is 14 residues long. Deletions cut 6 bases from V and 5 bases from J, with 17 bases between. This CDR3 reads CSAAHGVINNEQFF. CDR3 sequence (DNA): TGCAGTGCCGCCCATGGAGTGATTAACAATGAGCAGTTCTTC.

This chain connects TRBV6-5 to TRBJ1-6; tentative D call: TRBD1 (6 bases). Germline CDR1 is MNHEY and CDR2 is SVGAGI. The CDR3 is 16 amino acids. V was pared by 0 bases and J by 8 bases, with 14 bases between. CDR3 nucleotides: TGTGCCAGCAGTTACTCGAGAGGGGGTAGGGATTCACCCCTCCACTTT. This sequence encodes CASSYSRGGRDSPLHF.

This clonotype turned up a few times. This sequence joins TRBV5-1 and TRBJ2-7; D unclear. This CDR3 is 13 amino acids long. CDR1 SGHRS and CDR2 YFSETQ come from the germline V gene. V dropped 1 base and J dropped 7 bases, with 12 bases sitting between them. CDR3 residues: CASSLSSAIEQYF. CDR3 coding DNA: TGCGCCAGCAGCTTGAGCTCGGCAATAGAGCAGTACTTC.

This chain uses TRBV7-2 with TRBJ2-2; no firm D call. V dropped 4 bases and J dropped 7 bases, with 13 bases sitting between them. CDR3 length equals 14 residues. Germline CDR1 and CDR2: SGHTA and FQGNSA. CDR3 protein: CASSSRPGVGELFF. As DNA, the CDR3 is TGTGCCAGCAGCTCCAGACCCGGCGTCGGGGAGCTGTTTTTT.

This clonotype was recorded a few times. This chain links TRBV21-1 with TRBJ2-2; the table's D gene call, TRBD1, was not cross checked with the DNA. TRBV21-1 is a recognized pseudogene. This CDR3 is 14 amino acids long. The CDR3 is CASACRDPTGELFF. The CDR3, as DNA: TGTGCCAGCGCCTGCCGGGACCCCACCGGGGAGCTGTTTTTT.

This clonotype was seen at least ten times. The V and J genes are TRBV7-3 and TRBJ2-2; no clear D. The CDR3 covers 13 residues. Germline assignment: CDR1 SGHTA and CDR2 FQGTGA. The V end was cut by 3 bases, the J end by 5 bases, with 7 bases between. CDR3 protein: CASSLAVTGELFF. The CDR3 DNA sequence: TGTGCCAGCAGCTTGGCGGTAACCGGGGAGCTGTTTTTT.

The chain carries TRBV12-3 or TRBV12-4 and TRBJ1-6; 9 nucleotides align to TRBD1. The CDR3 length is 15 residues. The V and J ends lost 7 bases and 6 bases, in that order; junction bases with no gene match: 7. In DNA form, the CDR3 reads TGTGCCAGCAAGGCCGGGACAGGGATTAATTCACCCCTCCACTTT. As protein: CASKAGTGINSPLHF.

V gene TRBV7-2 combines with J gene TRBJ2-3, with 13 bases lining up with TRBD2. The CDR3 consists of 16 residues. V lost 5 bases to trimming and J lost 2 bases; unmatched junction nucleotides: 4. Germline-derived CDR1 and CDR2 are SGHTA and FQGNSA. The CDR3 sequence is CASSGLAGAITDTQYF. The DNA for the CDR3 is TGTGCCAGCAGCGGACTAGCGGGGGCGATCACAGATACGCAGTATTTT.

Many counts were recorded for this clonotype. V and J are TRBV5-1 and TRBJ2-5, with TRBD2 matching over 9 bases. The CDR3 consists of 13 residues. V shed 7 bases and J 1 base; nucleotides not matched to a gene: 2. Germline CDR1 reads SGHRS; CDR2 reads YFSETQ. The CDR3 coding sequence is TGCGCCAGCGCGACTAGCGGCCAAGAGACCCAGTACTTC. Protein: CASATSGQETQYF.

The CDR3 sequence: CASSPTSGSRNEQFF. CDR3 DNA sequence: TGTGCCAGCAGCCCCACTAGCGGGAGTCGGAATGAGCAGTTCTTC. This rearrangement joins TRBV5-6 to TRBJ2-1; 11 bases align to TRBD2. The CDR3 spans 15 residues. V gave up 4 bases and J gave up 7 bases; unmatched junction bases: 7. From germline, CDR1 is SGHDT and CDR2 YYEEEE. The whole variable domain, filled in from reference TRBV5-6 and TRBJ2-1, reads DAGVTQSPTHLIKTRGQQVTLRCSPKSGHDTVSWYQQALGQGPQFIFQYYEEEERQRGNFPDRFSGHQFPNYSSELNVNALLLGDSALYLCASSPTSGSRNEQFFGPGTRLTVL.

This clonotype has only a few counts. The V gene is TRBV5-1, the J gene TRBJ2-7, with a weak D call TRBD2 (7 bases). CDR1 and CDR2 (germline): SGHRS, YFSETQ. Between the trimmed V and J ends, which lost 2 bases and 3 bases, there was a span of 15 bases. This CDR3 comprises 15 residues. This chain's CDR3 is CASSFEGGELYEQYF. DNA for the CDR3: TGCGCCAGCAGCTTCGAGGGGGGGGAGCTCTACGAGCAGTACTTC.

The chain employs TRBV29-1 and TRBJ2-5; 8 bases align to TRBD1. The junction had 4 bases not matched to a gene; V was cut back by 7 bases and J by 0 bases. This CDR3 is built from 13 residues. CDR1 is SQVTM and CDR2 is ANQGSEA in the germline V gene. The CDR3 DNA reads TGCAGCGGCAGGGGGCTCGACCAAGAGACCCAGTACTTC. Amino acids: CSGRGLDQETQYF.

This chain joins TRBV12-3 or TRBV12-4 and TRBJ2-3; D unclear. V shed 7 bases and J shed 0 bases, with 14 bases lying between them. The CDR3 is made up of 15 amino acids. The CDR3 bases are TGTGCCAGCACCTTTAGGCGGTTAAGCACAGATACGCAGTATTTT. Its protein product is CASTFRRLSTDTQYF.

The chain joins TRBV20-1 to TRBJ2-7; a possible D gene is TRBD2 (6 bases). V lost 4 bases to trimming and J lost 0 bases, with 16 bases between them. Germline assignment: CDR1 DFQATT and CDR2 SNEGSKA (reference sequence). This CDR3 region has 15 residues. CDR3 nucleotides: TGCAGTGCTATGGAGGGGCGGGTAAGCTCCTACGAGCAGTACTTC. It specifies CSAMEGRVSSYEQYF.

This clonotype was detected a few times. The V call is TRBV5-1, the J call TRBJ2-7; TRBD1 agrees at 9 bases. The length of the CDR3 is 14 residues. V lost 4 bases and J lost 5; bases outside the gene matches: 7. The V gene's germline CDR1 is SGHRS and CDR2 YFSETQ. CDR3 sequence: CASSPRTGEDEQYF. The CDR3 nucleotides read TGCGCCAGCAGCCCACGGACAGGGGAGGACGAGCAGTACTTC.

DNA of the CDR3: TGTGCCAGCAGTCACGGACAGCTACGCACAGATACGCAGTATTTT. As protein: CASSHGQLRTDTQYF. The V and J genes are TRBV12-3 or TRBV12-4 and TRBJ2-3, with a possible D match to TRBD1 (6 bases). Trimming removed 5 bases at V and 1 base at J, with 13 bases between. The CDR3 sequence is 15 residues long.

The sample holds a few counts of this clonotype. The chain combines TRBV3-1 with TRBJ2-3; 7 nucleotides match TRBD2. The germline gives CDR1 LGHDT, CDR2 YNNKEL (reference sequence). J was trimmed by 6 bases and V by 0 bases; bases with no gene match: 9. The CDR3 is made up of 16 amino acids. CDR3 protein: CASSQERLAGRDTQYF. DNA for the CDR3: TGTGCCAGCAGCCAAGAAAGACTAGCAGGGCGGGATACGCAGTATTTT.

This clonotype was counted once. The chain employs TRBV15 and TRBJ2-7; 10 bases line up with TRBD2. Germline CDR1 LNHNV, CDR2 YYDKDF (reference sequence). V lost 4 bases, J lost 3 bases, and 9 bases stayed unmatched. The CDR3 has 16 amino acids. CDR3 DNA sequence: TGTGCCACCAGCAAAGAGGCTAGCGGGGGTCTCTACGAGCAGTACTTC. Protein sequence: CATSKEASGGLYEQYF.

This clonotype was seen a handful of times. The chain recombines TRBV12-3 or TRBV12-4 with TRBJ2-3, with 7 bases lining up with TRBD1. V was clipped by 1 base and J by 6 bases; unmatched bases: 7. This CDR3 contains 15 residues. The CDR3 DNA follows: TGTGCCAGCAGTTTAGATTCAGGGGGAAGGGATACGCAGTATTTT. It encodes CASSLDSGGRDTQYF.